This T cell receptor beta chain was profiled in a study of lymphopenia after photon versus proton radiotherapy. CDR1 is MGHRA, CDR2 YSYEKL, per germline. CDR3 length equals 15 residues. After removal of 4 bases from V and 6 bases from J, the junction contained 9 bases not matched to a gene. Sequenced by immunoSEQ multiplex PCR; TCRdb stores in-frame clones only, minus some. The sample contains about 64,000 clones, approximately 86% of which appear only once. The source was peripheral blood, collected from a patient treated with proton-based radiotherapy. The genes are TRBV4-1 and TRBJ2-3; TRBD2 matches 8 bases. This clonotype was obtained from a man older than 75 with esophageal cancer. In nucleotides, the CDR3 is TGCGCCAGCAGCCCCTCAGGGACTAGTGGGGATACGCAGTATTTT. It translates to CASSPSGTSGDTQYF.